These 30 T cell receptor beta chains came from one sample sequenced in a study of early T cells in non-severe SARS-CoV-2 infection. TCRdb re-called the 5' RACE reads with MiXCR, one entry per CDR3 protein. The sample lists tens of thousands of distinct CDR3 sequences; approximately 9.7% were seen once. Sequencing was carried out using whole blood. These receptors were collected from an adult who was a healthcare worker with PCR-confirmed SARS-CoV-2 infection or an uninfected control (not recorded which).

This clonotype was recorded at least ten times. The V gene is TRBV7-6, the J gene TRBJ2-1, with D unclear. Trimming took 3 bases from V and 3 from J, leaving 9 bases between them. Germline CDR1 and CDR2: SGHVS and FNYEAQ. The CDR3 totals 14 residues. CDR3 loop: CASSLRTFYNEQFF. CDR3 bases: TGTGCCAGCAGCTTGAGGACCTTCTACAATGAGCAGTTCTTC.

This rearrangement joins TRBV7-6 to TRBJ2-2; D may be TRBD2 (5 bases). Germline CDR1 and CDR2: SGHVS and FNYEAQ. V lost 5 bases and J 2 bases, leaving 9 bases between the germline ends. This CDR3 has 14 amino acids. This CDR3 is CASSISGNTGELFF. The DNA for the CDR3 is TGTGCCAGCAGCATAAGCGGTAACACCGGGGAGCTGTTTTTT.

This clonotype was seen only a few times. The V gene is TRBV11-2, the J gene TRBJ2-3, with D possibly called TRBD1 or TRBD2 (5 bases each). Germline CDR1 SGHAT, CDR2 FQNNGV. The length of the CDR3 is 16 residues. V was cut by 3 bases and J by 2 bases, with 15 bases left in between. The CDR3 region is CASSLGPSKATDTQYF. The CDR3 nucleotides are TGTGCCAGCAGCTTGGGACCCTCGAAGGCCACAGATACGCAGTATTTT.

This clonotype was counted at least ten times. The chain has TRBV2 and TRBJ2-7; TRBD1 agrees at 11 bases. The CDR3 spans 13 residues. In germline, CDR1 is SNHLY, CDR2 FYNNEI. Germline trimming cut 10 bases from V and 1 base from J; bases unmatched to any gene: 3. The CDR3 DNA reads TGTGCCACCGGGACAGGGGGTTCCTACGAGCAGTACTTC. It codes for CATGTGGSYEQYF.

This clonotype was seen more than once but under ten times. V gene TRBV20-1 combines with J gene TRBJ2-2; possible D gene TRBD2, 6 bases. The V end lost 5 bases, the J end lost 1 base, and 11 bases lay between the germline ends. The CDR3 totals 14 residues. Germline values: CDR1 DFQATT, CDR2 SNEGSKA (reference sequence). The CDR3 nucleotides read TGCAGTGCTTGGAGGGCGGGGAACACCGGGGAGCTGTTTTTT. Translating it yields CSAWRAGNTGELFF.

This clonotype occurred many times. The chain joins TRBV12-3 or TRBV12-4 to TRBJ2-7, with D perhaps matching TRBD1 (6 bases). This CDR3 has 14 residues. The germline V and J ends were trimmed by 5 bases and 6 bases, with 17 bases remaining between them. Here the CDR3 DNA reads TGTGCCAGCAGTACGACAGGCCCGAGCGGCGAGCAGTACTTC. It translates to CASSTTGPSGEQYF.

CDR3: CASSQEPGTVGIQYF. DNA of the CDR3: TGCGCCAGCAGCCAAGAACCGGGGACAGTGGGCATTCAGTACTTC. The J gene is TRBJ2-4, the V gene TRBV4-1; 7 positions match TRBD1. This CDR3 is built from 15 residues. Per the germline V gene, CDR1 is MGHRA and CDR2 is YSYEKL. V was pared by 0 bases and J by 9 bases, with 8 bases of the junction left unmatched.

Many counts were recorded for this clonotype. The chain couples TRBV2 to TRBJ2-1; no reliable D call. The CDR3 sequence is 12 residues long. Trimming shortened V by 4 bases and J by 3 bases, and 4 bases separated the two germline ends. Germline values: CDR1 SNHLY, CDR2 FYNNEI. The CDR3 sequence is CASSASYNEQFF. The CDR3 nucleotides are TGTGCCAGCAGTGCCAGCTACAATGAGCAGTTCTTC.

This clonotype has only a few counts. The chain joins TRBV7-2 to TRBJ1-1; 8 bases agree with TRBD1. The CDR3 extends over 15 amino acids. Germline V gene data show CDR1 as SGHTA and CDR2 as FQGNSA. V lost 5 bases and J lost 4; bases outside the gene matches: 9. CDR3 in DNA: TGTGCCAGCAGCCCCAGGGGGCTAGGCGGCACTGAAGCTTTCTTT. This sequence encodes CASSPRGLGGTEAFF. The entire variable domain, with the rest obtained from reference TRBV7-2 and TRBJ1-1, is as follows: GAGVSQSPSNKVTEKGKDVELRCDPISGHTALYWYRQSLGQGLEFLIYFQGNSAPDKSGLPSDRFSAERTGGSVSTLTIQRTQQEDSAVYLCASSPRGLGGTEAFFGQGTRLTVV.

This clonotype was seen only a few times. The chain recombines TRBV19 with TRBJ2-1; 11 bases are a match to TRBD2. Trimming cost V 5 bases and J 3 bases; bases outside gene matches: 3. The germline gives CDR1 LNHDA, CDR2 SQIVND (reference sequence). The CDR3 has 15 amino acids. The CDR3 sequence: CASSASGGHYNEQFF. The CDR3 nucleotides read TGTGCCAGTAGTGCTAGCGGGGGGCACTACAATGAGCAGTTCTTC.

This clonotype was counted many times. The chain couples TRBV7-7 to TRBJ2-3; a possible D gene is TRBD2 (6 bases). The CDR3 spans 17 residues. V was shortened by 5 bases and J by 0 bases, with 18 bases between the two germline ends. Per germline, CDR1 SSHAT and CDR2 FNYEAQ (reference sequence). The CDR3: CASSLSGGRPSTDTQYF. The CDR3 bases are TGTGCCAGCAGCCTCTCCGGAGGGCGCCCTAGCACAGATACGCAGTATTTT.

The J gene is TRBJ2-7, the V gene TRBV29-1; D gene uncertain. This CDR3 is built from 11 residues. Trimming removed 6 bases from V and 6 bases from J, with 12 bases in between. Germline-derived CDR1 and CDR2 are SQVTM and ANQGSEA. The chain's CDR3 is CSVGTDGEQYF. The CDR3 DNA follows: TGCAGCGTGGGAACCGACGGCGAGCAGTACTTC.

This clonotype was detected a few times. This chain links TRBV2 with TRBJ2-1; 7 positions agree with TRBD1. Germline CDR1 is SNHLY and CDR2 is FYNNEI. The CDR3 is made up of 15 amino acids. Unmatched junction bases numbered 5, after V lost 6 bases and J lost 0 bases. The CDR3 sequence is CASRSDRSSYNEQFF. The CDR3 region has the DNA TGTGCCAGCAGGTCGGACAGGAGCTCCTACAATGAGCAGTTCTTC.

This clonotype was counted many times. This chain uses TRBV13 with TRBJ2-5; 9 nucleotides align to TRBD2. The CDR3 sequence is 18 residues long. CDR1 PRHDT and CDR2 FYEKMQ come from the germline V gene (reference sequence). J lost 2 bases, V lost 4 bases, and 14 bases had no gene match. The CDR3 nucleotides are TGTGCCAGCAGCTCCCATGAAGCGGGGGGACGTCGGCAAGAGACCCAGTACTTC. Translated: CASSSHEAGGRRQETQYF.

The genes are TRBV29-1 and TRBJ2-2; D is unresolved. Per germline, CDR1 SQVTM and CDR2 ANQGSEA. Deletions cut 7 bases from V and 1 base from J, with 13 bases between. The CDR3 totals 14 residues. The DNA for the CDR3 is TGCAGCGGCTCTTTGGGTCAGAACACCGGGGAGCTGTTTTTT. Its protein is CSGSLGQNTGELFF.

Many counts were recorded for this clonotype. This chain uses TRBV19 with TRBJ2-1, with 8 bases aligning to TRBD2. V trimming: 4 bases; J trimming: 0 bases; junction bases outside the gene matches: 5. CDR3 length: 16 residues. Per germline, CDR1 LNHDA and CDR2 SQIVND (reference sequence). CDR3 loop: CASSTERGPSYNEQFF. The CDR3 DNA reads as TGTGCCAGTAGTACCGAGCGGGGGCCCTCCTACAATGAGCAGTTCTTC.

Many counts were recorded for this clonotype. The rearrangement joins TRBV24-1 to TRBJ2-2, with D perhaps matching TRBD1 (6 bases). V lost 6 bases to trimming and J lost 7 bases, with 11 bases between them. The germline V gene encodes CDR1 KGHDR and CDR2 SFDVKD. The CDR3 extends over 13 amino acids. The DNA of the CDR3 is TGTGCCACCAGTCCTACAGGGATCGGGGAGCTGTTTTTT. Its translation is CATSPTGIGELFF.

In this sample, this clonotype turned up many times. J is TRBJ1-2 and V is TRBV7-9; D uncertain. From germline, CDR1 is SEHNR and CDR2 FQNEAQ (reference sequence). Trimming left V 6 bases short and J 2 bases short, with 25 bases between. The CDR3 length is 18 residues. Here the CDR3 DNA reads TGTGCCAGCAGTCGCGAGACACCGGCCTATCCCTCCAACTATGGCTACACCTTC. Protein product: CASSRETPAYPSNYGYTF.

This clonotype was found a few times. This chain uses TRBV12-3 or TRBV12-4 with TRBJ1-6; TRBD1 is a possible D gene (6 bases). V lost 2 bases and J lost 5, with 10 bases in between. The CDR3 is 15 amino acids. CDR3 bases: TGTGCCAGCAGTTTAAGGGGGGCCGATAATTCACCCCTCCACTTT. Amino acid sequence: CASSLRGADNSPLHF.

In this sample, this clonotype turned up many times. The V and J genes are TRBV7-6 and TRBJ2-1; D gene uncertain. Germline CDR1 is SGHVS and CDR2 is FNYEAQ. The V and J ends lost 5 bases and 7 bases respectively, with 9 bases between them. The CDR3 runs to 12 residues. The CDR3 sequence is CASSEAINEQFF. For the CDR3, the DNA is TGTGCCAGCAGCGAGGCAATAAATGAGCAGTTCTTC.

The V call is TRBV2, the J call TRBJ1-1; D is undetermined. V lost 4 bases, J lost 4 bases, and 4 bases lay in between. CDR1 SNHLY and CDR2 FYNNEI come from the germline V gene. The CDR3 sequence is 11 residues long. Here the CDR3 reads CASSAVTEAFF. The DNA for the CDR3 is TGTGCCAGCAGTGCAGTCACTGAAGCTTTCTTT.

The table lists this clonotype with many counts. This rearrangement joins TRBV7-2 to TRBJ1-1; D may be TRBD1 (5 bases). V was shortened by 1 base and J by 6 bases, with 21 bases between the two germline ends. The CDR3 loop spans 17 amino acids. Germline-derived CDR1 and CDR2 are SGHTA and FQGNSA. In nucleotides, the CDR3 is TGTGCCAGCAGCTTAGTCGGATGGGGCAGGGCAATCCCTGAAGCTTTCTTT. Translation: CASSLVGWGRAIPEAFF.

V is TRBV2 and J is TRBJ2-3; maybe TRBD2 (5 bases). Germline loops: CDR1 SNHLY, CDR2 FYNNEI. Deletions cut 8 bases from V and 7 bases from J, with 22 bases between. The CDR3 totals 15 residues. The CDR3 reads CASHNPGIERNTQYF. Here the CDR3 DNA reads TGTGCCAGCCACAATCCCGGGATTGAGAGGAATACGCAGTATTTT.

This clonotype was detected only a few times. The rearrangement joins TRBV5-1 to TRBJ2-3, with D unresolved. This CDR3 spans 15 amino acids. Germline CDR1 SGHRS, CDR2 YFSETQ. The ends were cut back, 2 bases at V and 0 bases at J, with 10 bases in the middle. DNA for the CDR3: TGCGCCAGCAGCTTCAACGGGCGGAGCACAGATACGCAGTATTTT. Protein sequence: CASSFNGRSTDTQYF.

V is TRBV19 and J is TRBJ2-2, with D unresolved. The V end was cut by 2 bases, the J end by 5 bases, with 12 bases between. The CDR3 runs 15 residues. Germline lookup yields CDR1 LNHDA and CDR2 SQIVND (reference sequence). The CDR3 sequence is CASSILKESTGELFF. In DNA form, the CDR3 reads TGTGCCAGTAGTATACTAAAAGAGAGTACCGGGGAGCTGTTTTTT.

This clonotype was found many times. The V and J genes are TRBV4-1 and TRBJ2-5; 10 bases map to TRBD2. The junction had 15 bases not matched to a gene; V was cut back by 4 bases and J by 7 bases. The CDR3 length is 17 residues. CDR1 is MGHRA and CDR2 is YSYEKL in the germline V gene. This CDR3 reads CASSPEVAGGPGGTQYF. In nucleotides, the CDR3 is TGCGCCAGCAGCCCGGAGGTAGCGGGGGGTCCGGGAGGGACCCAGTACTTC.

V is TRBV11-2 and J is TRBJ1-4; D is undetermined. CDR1 SGHAT and CDR2 FQNNGV come from the germline V gene. V was clipped by 1 base and J by 8 bases, with 8 bases between them. The CDR3 contains 13 residues. The CDR3 region is CASSLVVWEKLFF. DNA of the CDR3: TGTGCCAGCAGCTTAGTGGTTTGGGAAAAACTGTTTTTT.

The rearrangement joins TRBV10-1 to TRBJ2-7; the D is unclear. The germline CDR1 and CDR2 sequences are WNHNN and SYGVQD (reference sequence). This CDR3 has 11 amino acids. V dropped 2 bases and J dropped 5 bases, with 4 bases sitting between them. The CDR3 reads CASSEGDEQYF. CDR3 bases: TGCGCCAGCAGTGAGGGAGACGAGCAGTACTTC.

This clonotype appeared a few times. With a much larger clone just one base away, this may be a read error. The genes are TRBV5-1 and TRBJ1-1, with a possible D match to TRBD1 (6 bases). Germline V CDR1 and CDR2: SGHRS, YFSETQ. CDR3 length: 14 amino acids. Trimming cost V 6 bases and J 3 bases, with 15 bases left between them. The CDR3 is CASTGGALYTEAFF. In DNA form, the CDR3 reads TGCGCCAGCACCGGGGGCGCCTTGTACACTGAAGCTTTCTTT.

Many counts were recorded for this clonotype. The DNA for the CDR3 is TGTGCCAGCAAGGTCGGGGGGGCTAATGAAAAACTGTTTTTT. Amino acid sequence: CASKVGGANEKLFF. V and J are TRBV27 and TRBJ1-4; a weak D match, TRBD1 (5 bases). The ends were cut back, 7 bases at V and 3 bases at J, with 12 bases in the middle. Germline CDR1 reads MNHEY; CDR2 reads SMNVEV (reference sequence). This CDR3 spans 14 amino acids.